This entry lists 13 T cell receptor beta chains sequenced from one sample in a study of cytomegalovirus exposure and HLA in healthy donors. This PCR relied on a set of 60 Vbeta primers and 13 Jbeta primers. Produced via immunoSEQ multiplex PCR; TCRdb's table is partial and in-frame only. The data show about 120,000 clones, approximately 81% seen once. Sequencing was performed on PBMCs. The receptors originated from a woman in her thirties in good health and CMV-seronegative.

CDR3 coding DNA: TGTGCCAGTAGTACGTCCCCCGAGGGTCTAAGTGAGCAGTTCTTC. It yields the protein CASSTSPEGLSEQFF. This chain joins TRBV19 and TRBJ2-1, with D perhaps matching TRBD2 (5 bases). Per germline, CDR1 LNHDA and CDR2 SQIVND (reference sequence). V lost 4 bases and J 9 bases, leaving 19 bases between the germline ends. The CDR3 has 15 residues.

The chain combines TRBV11-2 with TRBJ2-7; 14 nucleotides match TRBD2. The CDR3 runs 16 residues. The germline V gene encodes CDR1 SGHAT and CDR2 FQNNGV. J was trimmed by 2 bases and V by 2 bases; bases with no gene match: 2. CDR3 DNA: TGTGCCAGCAGCTTACAGGGACTAGCGGGAGCCTACGAGCAGTACTTC. The encoded protein is CASSLQGLAGAYEQYF.

The chain carries TRBV6-5 and TRBJ2-5, with 7 bases fitting TRBD2. The CDR3 has 15 residues. Trimming at V came to 7 bases and at J to 1 base, leaving 9 bases not matched to a gene. CDR1 is MNHEY, CDR2 SVGAGI, per germline. The CDR3: CASNPSSGTQETQYF. CDR3 DNA: TGTGCCAGCAACCCCTCTAGCGGCACCCAAGAGACCCAGTACTTC.

V usage is TRBV23-1 and J usage is TRBJ1-1; no definite D call. TRBV23-1 is reported as an ORF; its role is uncertain. This CDR3 is built from 10 residues. V was shortened by 7 bases and J by 5 bases, with 5 bases between the two germline ends. CDR3 nucleotide sequence: TGCGCCAGCACTTTTACTGAAGCTTTCTTT. Translated: CASTFTEAFF.

The CDR3 sequence: CASSFQQGRSGANVLTF. The DNA for the CDR3 is TGCGCCAGCAGCTTTCAACAGGGGAGGTCTGGGGCCAACGTCCTGACTTTC. The J gene is TRBJ2-6, the V gene TRBV5-1, with a tentative D call TRBD1 (7 bases). CDR3 length: 17 amino acids. Trimming took off 2 bases at V and 1 base at J, with 13 bases between the two ends. Germline V CDR1 and CDR2: SGHRS, YFSETQ.

V usage is TRBV28 and J usage is TRBJ2-1; D is unresolved. Trimming took off 4 bases at V and 9 bases at J, with 7 bases between the two ends. From germline, CDR1 is MDHEN and CDR2 SYDVKM. This CDR3 is 11 amino acids long. CDR3: CASSSPSEQFF. CDR3 DNA: TGTGCCAGCAGTTCCCCGAGTGAGCAGTTCTTC.

The CDR3 sequence is CASSLARTGMYEQYF. The CDR3 DNA is TGTGCCAGCAGCTTAGCAAGGACAGGGATGTACGAGCAGTACTTC. The chain employs TRBV11-2 and TRBJ2-7; 8 positions agree with TRBD1. Germline assignment: CDR1 SGHAT and CDR2 FQNNGV. This CDR3 region has 15 residues. Losses at the gene ends were 1 base for V and 4 bases for J; bases not matched to a gene: 6. The full variable domain, completed using reference TRBV11-2 and TRBJ2-7, is EAGVAQSPRYKIIEKRQSVAFWCNPISGHATLYWYQQILGQGPKLLIQFQNNGVVDDSQLPKDRFSAERLKGVDSTLKIQPAKLEDSAVYLCASSLARTGMYEQYFGPGTRLTVT.

The table lists this clone with a count of one. This rearrangement joins TRBV19 to TRBJ1-5; 7 bases match TRBD1. With 4 bases clipped from V and 12 bases from J, the junction kept 9 bases outside the gene matches. Looked up from germline, CDR1 is LNHDA and CDR2 is SQIVND (reference sequence). The CDR3 runs to 13 residues. The CDR3 loop is CASSNTGEPRQHF. The CDR3 region has the DNA TGTGCCAGTAGTAACACAGGGGAGCCGCGCCAGCATTTT.

The chain recombines TRBV28 with TRBJ2-2, with 8 positions matching TRBD1. The V and J ends lost 4 bases and 7 bases, in that order; junction bases with no gene match: 8. CDR3 length equals 15 residues. Germline V gives CDR1 MDHEN, CDR2 SYDVKM. In DNA form, the CDR3 reads TGTGCCAGCAGTTCTGGACAGGGCAGATACGGGGAGCTGTTTTTT. This sequence encodes CASSSGQGRYGELFF.

The genes are TRBV20-1 and TRBJ2-7, with D possibly being TRBD1 (6 bases). There are 11 residues in the CDR3. Germline-derived CDR1 and CDR2 are DFQATT and SNEGSKA (reference sequence). V dropped 5 bases and J dropped 2 bases, with 7 bases sitting between them. The CDR3 here is CSAQGTYEQYF. Written as DNA, the CDR3 is TGCAGTGCTCAGGGGACCTACGAGCAGTACTTC.

This clone has a handful of counts. The chain uses TRBV6-5 and TRBJ1-1, with 7 bases that match TRBD1. V lost 7 bases to trimming and J lost 1 base; unmatched junction nucleotides: 9. Germline lookup yields CDR1 MNHEY and CDR2 SVGAGI. The CDR3 sequence is 15 residues long. The CDR3 DNA sequence: TGTGCCAGCACTCCAGGGACAGACCCGAACACTGAAGCTTTCTTT. It yields the protein CASTPGTDPNTEAFF.

This chain uses TRBV6-6 with TRBJ1-1; D uncertain. The CDR3 is made up of 13 amino acids. V was trimmed by 6 bases and J by 0 bases, leaving 8 bases between them. Germline loops: CDR1 MNHNY, CDR2 SVGAGI (reference sequence). The CDR3 sequence is CASSLAMNTEAFF. CDR3 sequence (DNA): TGTGCCAGCAGCCTAGCCATGAACACTGAAGCTTTCTTT.

This clone was seen a handful of times. This rearrangement joins TRBV6-5 to TRBJ2-2, with 10 bases lining up with TRBD1. Germline V gene data show CDR1 as MNHEY and CDR2 as SVGAGI. Trimming cost V 5 bases and J 3 bases; bases outside gene matches: 0. This CDR3 comprises 14 residues. As DNA, the CDR3 is TGTGCCAGCAGTGGACAGGGGGACACCGGGGAGCTGTTTTTT. Translation: CASSGQGDTGELFF.